This is a list of T cell receptor beta chains from one sample in a study of T cell responses to AZD1222 COVID-19 vaccine. Method: immunoSEQ multiplex PCR; TCRdb's copy keeps in-frame clones and lacks some. The data contain 85,000 to 90,000 clones, approximately 88% of them seen just once; the ten biggest clones take up roughly 5.1%. This material consisted of peripheral blood, taken 28 days after the second AZD1222 dose. The receptors were gathered from an adult who received the AZD1222 COVID-19 vaccine. Both conserved end residues are part of each CDR3. The D gene is left open where the match is weak. Rows may omit the clone size; those that give it use once, few, many or a size class.

J: TRBJ1-2
V: TRBV7-8
size: .
D: TRBD1
DNA: TGCGCCAGCAGCTCGACAGGGTCCGGCTACACCTTC
CDR3: CASSSTGSGYTF

J: TRBJ1-2
V: TRBV2
size: .
D: .
DNA: TGTGCCAGCAGTGAAGCGGGGAGGGGCGATGGCTACACCTTC
CDR3: CASSEAGRGDGYTF

J: TRBJ1-4
V: TRBV7-9
size: .
D: .
DNA: TGTGCCAGCAGCTTAGGTGGCACCAGGCGGGAAAAACTGTTTTTT
CDR3: CASSLGGTRREKLFF

J: TRBJ2-1
V: TRBV3-1/TRBV3-2
size: .
D: TRBD2
DNA: TGTGCCAGCAGCCAAAGCGGGGGGGCTAAAAATGAGCAGTTCTTC
CDR3: CASSQSGGAKNEQFF

J: TRBJ1-3
V: TRBV19
size: .
D: .
DNA: TGTGCCAGTAGTATTCCTGCAGGGCCTAACACTGGAAACACCATATATTTT
CDR3: CASSIPAGPNTGNTIYF

J: TRBJ2-7
V: TRBV19
size: .
D: .
DNA: TGTGCCAGTAGCCGAGGGTACGAGCAGTACTTC
CDR3: CASSRGYEQYF

J: TRBJ1-2
V: TRBV19
size: few
D: TRBD1
DNA: TGTGCCAGTAGTATACAGGGGGAGAATGGCTACACCTTC
CDR3: CASSIQGENGYTF

J: TRBJ2-7
V: TRBV11-1
size: .
D: .
DNA: TGTGCCAGCAGCTTCGGACGGCATAACGAGCAGTACTTC
CDR3: CASSFGRHNEQYF

J: TRBJ1-1
V: TRBV25-1
size: .
D: .
DNA: TGTGCCAGCAGTGACCCTACAGGGATAAACACTGAAGCTTTCTTT
CDR3: CASSDPTGINTEAFF

J: TRBJ2-3
V: TRBV5-6
size: .
D: .
DNA: TGTGCCAGCAGCCCGACCCCCTCTCCAGATACGCAGTATTTT
CDR3: CASSPTPSPDTQYF

J: TRBJ2-1
V: TRBV2
size: .
D: TRBD2
DNA: TGTGCCAGCAGTGTTAGCGGGGTCCACAATGAGCAGTTCTTC
CDR3: CASSVSGVHNEQFF

J: TRBJ1-2
V: TRBV27
size: .
D: .
DNA: TGTGCCAGCAGTTTAGGCCGGAACTATGGCTACACCTTC
CDR3: CASSLGRNYGYTF

J: TRBJ1-2
V: TRBV18
size: .
D: .
DNA: TGTGCCAGCTCACCTAGAACGGGCGATGGCTACACCTTC
CDR3: CASSPRTGDGYTF

J: TRBJ1-2
V: TRBV7-3
size: once
D: TRBD1
DNA: TGTGCCAGCAGCCCGGCCGACAGGGACGGCTATGGCTACACCTTC
CDR3: CASSPADRDGYGYTF

J: TRBJ1-6
V: TRBV5-6
size: .
D: .
DNA: TGTGCCAGCAGCGTTTACGGTAATTCACCCCTCCACTTT
CDR3: CASSVYGNSPLHF

J: TRBJ1-1
V: TRBV3-1/TRBV3-2
size: once
D: .
DNA: TGTGCCAGCAGAGGGGGTTGGGGGAAAAACACTGAAGCTTTCTTT
CDR3: CASRGGWGKNTEAFF

J: TRBJ2-7
V: TRBV5-5
size: .
D: .
DNA: TGTGCCAGCAGCAAAGGAACCTACGAGCAGTACTTC
CDR3: CASSKGTYEQYF

J: TRBJ1-2
V: TRBV5-6
size: .
D: TRBD1
DNA: TGTGCCAGCAGCTTGGCCAGGGGGCTCGGATATGGCTACACCTTC
CDR3: CASSLARGLGYGYTF

J: TRBJ2-7
V: TRBV18
size: .
D: .
DNA: TGTGCCAGCTCACCATACGGAGGGAGCCGCGAGCAGTACTTC
CDR3: CASSPYGGSREQYF

J: TRBJ1-1
V: TRBV29-1
size: .
D: .
DNA: TGCAGCGTGGGGAGGACACTGGAGAACACTGAAGCTTTCTTT
CDR3: CSVGRTLENTEAFF

J: TRBJ2-1
V: TRBV2
size: .
D: .
DNA: TGTGCCAGCAGTGAACAGGGGTCTAGATCGATTGAGCAGTTCTTC
CDR3: CASSEQGSRSIEQFF

J: TRBJ2-5
V: TRBV7-2
size: few
D: TRBD1
DNA: TGTGCCAGCAGCTCGCAACGGACAGGGACAGGGAAAGAGACCCAGTACTTC
CDR3: CASSSQRTGTGKETQYF

J: TRBJ2-4
V: TRBV7-6
size: .
D: .
DNA: TGTGCCAGCAGCTCAGGGACCACCGAAGCCAAAAACATTCAGTACTTC
CDR3: CASSSGTTEAKNIQYF

J: TRBJ2-1
V: TRBV7-3
size: .
D: .
DNA: TGTGCCAGCAGCTTAACTACCTCCCACAATGAGCAGTTCTTC
CDR3: CASSLTTSHNEQFF

J: TRBJ2-1
V: TRBV9
size: .
D: .
DNA: TGTGCCAGCAGCGAACAGGATTACAATGAGCAGTTCTTC
CDR3: CASSEQDYNEQFF

J: TRBJ2-3
V: TRBV5-6
size: .
D: TRBD2
DNA: TGTGCCAGCAGCTGGGGACTAGCGGGCGGTACGGGAGATACGCAGTATTTT
CDR3: CASSWGLAGGTGDTQYF

J: TRBJ2-5
V: TRBV29-1
size: once
D: .
DNA: TGCAGCGTTGTTACAGGTGGGGCGGAGACCCAGTACTTC
CDR3: CSVVTGGAETQYF